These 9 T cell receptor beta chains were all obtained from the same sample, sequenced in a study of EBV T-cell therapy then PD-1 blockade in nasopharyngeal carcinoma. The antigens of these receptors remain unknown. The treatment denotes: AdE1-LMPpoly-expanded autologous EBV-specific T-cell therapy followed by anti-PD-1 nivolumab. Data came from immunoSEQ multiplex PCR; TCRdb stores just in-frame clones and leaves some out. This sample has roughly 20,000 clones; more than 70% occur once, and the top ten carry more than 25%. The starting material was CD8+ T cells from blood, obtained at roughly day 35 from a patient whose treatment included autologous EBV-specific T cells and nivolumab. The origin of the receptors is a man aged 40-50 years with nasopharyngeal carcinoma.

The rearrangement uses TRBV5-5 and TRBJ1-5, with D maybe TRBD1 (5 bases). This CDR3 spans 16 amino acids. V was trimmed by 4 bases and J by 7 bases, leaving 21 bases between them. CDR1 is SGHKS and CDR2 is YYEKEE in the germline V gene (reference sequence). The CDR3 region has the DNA TGTGCCAGCAGCACCTCGCCAGGGTTCTCGGGACAGCCCCAGCATTTT. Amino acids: CASSTSPGFSGQPQHF.

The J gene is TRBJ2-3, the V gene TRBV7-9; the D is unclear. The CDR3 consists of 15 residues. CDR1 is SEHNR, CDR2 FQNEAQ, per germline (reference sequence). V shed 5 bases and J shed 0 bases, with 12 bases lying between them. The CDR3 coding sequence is TGTGCCAGCAGCCCTGGCCAGACTAGCACAGATACGCAGTATTTT. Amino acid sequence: CASSPGQTSTDTQYF.

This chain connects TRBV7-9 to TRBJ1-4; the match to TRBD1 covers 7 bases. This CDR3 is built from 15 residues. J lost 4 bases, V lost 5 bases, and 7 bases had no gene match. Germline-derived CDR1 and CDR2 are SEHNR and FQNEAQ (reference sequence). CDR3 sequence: CASSLRDSGNEKLFF. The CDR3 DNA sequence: TGTGCCAGCAGCCTGCGGGACAGCGGTAATGAAAAACTGTTTTTT.

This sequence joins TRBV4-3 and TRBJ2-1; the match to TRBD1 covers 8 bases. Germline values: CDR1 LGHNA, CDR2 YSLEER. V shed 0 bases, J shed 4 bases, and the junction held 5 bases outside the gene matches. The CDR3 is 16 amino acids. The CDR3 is CASSQDIQGAYNEQFF. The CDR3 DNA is TGCGCCAGCAGCCAAGATATCCAGGGGGCTTACAATGAGCAGTTCTTC.

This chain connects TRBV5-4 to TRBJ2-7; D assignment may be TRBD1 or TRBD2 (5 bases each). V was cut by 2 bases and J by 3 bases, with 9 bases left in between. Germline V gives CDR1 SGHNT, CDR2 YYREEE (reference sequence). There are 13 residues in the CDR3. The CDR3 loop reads CASSFEGIYEQYF. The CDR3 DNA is TGTGCCAGCAGCTTCGAGGGGATCTACGAGCAGTACTTC.

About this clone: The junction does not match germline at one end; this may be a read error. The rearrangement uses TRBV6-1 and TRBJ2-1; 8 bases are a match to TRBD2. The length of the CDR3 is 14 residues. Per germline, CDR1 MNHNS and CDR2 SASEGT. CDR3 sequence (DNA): TGTGCCAGCACTGAACTAGCGGAGAGAGATGAGCAGTTCTTC. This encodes CASTELAERDEQFF.

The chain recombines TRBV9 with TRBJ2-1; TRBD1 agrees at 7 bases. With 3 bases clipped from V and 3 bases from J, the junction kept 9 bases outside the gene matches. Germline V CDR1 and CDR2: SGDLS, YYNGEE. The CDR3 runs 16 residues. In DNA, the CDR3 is TGTGCCAGCAGCGCGCACGGGACAGTCGGCTACAATGAGCAGTTCTTC. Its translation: CASSAHGTVGYNEQFF.

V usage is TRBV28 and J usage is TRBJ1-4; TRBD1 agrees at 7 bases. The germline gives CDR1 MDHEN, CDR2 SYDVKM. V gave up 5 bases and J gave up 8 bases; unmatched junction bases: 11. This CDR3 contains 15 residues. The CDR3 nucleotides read TGTGCCAGCAGTCCCCGGGCAGGGGGGATGGAAAAACTGTTTTTT. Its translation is CASSPRAGGMEKLFF.

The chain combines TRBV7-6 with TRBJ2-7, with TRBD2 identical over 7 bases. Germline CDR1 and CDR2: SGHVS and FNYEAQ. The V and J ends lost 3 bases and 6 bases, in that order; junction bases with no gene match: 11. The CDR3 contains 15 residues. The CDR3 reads CASSFGGFLDGEQYF. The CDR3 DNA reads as TGTGCCAGCAGCTTCGGGGGGTTCTTGGACGGCGAGCAGTACTTC. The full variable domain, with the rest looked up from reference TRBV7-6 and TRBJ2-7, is GAGVSQSPRYKVTKRGQDVALRCDPISGHVSLYWYRQALGQGPEFLTYFNYEAQQDKSGLPNDRFSAERPEGSISTLTIQRTEQRDSAMYRCASSFGGFLDGEQYFGPGTRLTVT.